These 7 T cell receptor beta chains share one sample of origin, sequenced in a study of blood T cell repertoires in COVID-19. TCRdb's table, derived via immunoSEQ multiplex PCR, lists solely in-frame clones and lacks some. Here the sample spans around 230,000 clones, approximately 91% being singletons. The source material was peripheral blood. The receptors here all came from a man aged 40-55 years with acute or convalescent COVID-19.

CDR3 sequence: CASSLGLANTGELFF. CDR3 coding DNA: TGTGCCAGCAGCCTCGGACTTGCGAACACCGGGGAGCTGTTTTTT. J is TRBJ2-2 and V is TRBV7-9; TRBD2 might be the D (5 bases). The germline V and J ends were trimmed by 5 bases and 0 bases, with 10 bases remaining between them. The CDR3 extends over 15 amino acids. From germline, CDR1 is SEHNR and CDR2 FQNEAQ (reference sequence).

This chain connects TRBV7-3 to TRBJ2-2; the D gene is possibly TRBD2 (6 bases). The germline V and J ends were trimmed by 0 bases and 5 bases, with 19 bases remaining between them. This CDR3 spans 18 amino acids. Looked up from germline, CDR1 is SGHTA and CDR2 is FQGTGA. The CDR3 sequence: CASSLTSSGDRGTGELFF. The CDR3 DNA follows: TGTGCCAGCAGCTTAACATCCTCGGGGGACCGCGGGACCGGGGAGCTGTTTTTT. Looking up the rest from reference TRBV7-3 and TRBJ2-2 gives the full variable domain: GAGVSQTPSNKVTEKGKYVELRCDPISGHTALYWYRQSLGQGPEFLIYFQGTGAADDSGLPNDRFFAVRPEGSVSTLKIQRTERGDSAVYLCASSLTSSGDRGTGELFFGEGSRLTVL.

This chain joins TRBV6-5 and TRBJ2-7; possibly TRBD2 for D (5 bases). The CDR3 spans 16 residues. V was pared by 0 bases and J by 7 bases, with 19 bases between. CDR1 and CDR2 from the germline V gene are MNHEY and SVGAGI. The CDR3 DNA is TGTGCCAGCAGTTACTCGAGGGCGGGCGGTTCGGAGGAGCAGTACTTC. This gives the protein CASSYSRAGGSEEQYF.

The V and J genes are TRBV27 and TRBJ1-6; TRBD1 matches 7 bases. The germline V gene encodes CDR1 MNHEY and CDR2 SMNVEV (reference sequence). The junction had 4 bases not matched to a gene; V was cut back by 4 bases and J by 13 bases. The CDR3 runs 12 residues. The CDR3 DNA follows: TGTGCCAGCAGTTACCGACAGGGCCCCCTCCACTTT. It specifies CASSYRQGPLHF.

CDR3 DNA sequence: TGCGCCAGCAGCTTGGGACCATCGGGCGAGCAGTACTTC. Amino acid sequence: CASSLGPSGEQYF. The chain links TRBV5-1 to TRBJ2-7, with D unclear. Trimming removed 0 bases at V and 6 bases at J, with 10 bases between. The germline V gene encodes CDR1 SGHRS and CDR2 YFSETQ. The CDR3 runs to 13 residues.

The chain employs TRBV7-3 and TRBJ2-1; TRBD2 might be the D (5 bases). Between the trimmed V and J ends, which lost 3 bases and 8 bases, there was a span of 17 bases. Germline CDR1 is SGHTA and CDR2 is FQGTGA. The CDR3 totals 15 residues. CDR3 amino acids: CASSLSVMVRDEQFF. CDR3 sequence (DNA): TGTGCCAGCAGCTTGTCTGTAATGGTGAGGGATGAGCAGTTCTTC. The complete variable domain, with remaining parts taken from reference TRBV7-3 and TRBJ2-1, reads GAGVSQTPSNKVTEKGKYVELRCDPISGHTALYWYRQSLGQGPEFLIYFQGTGAADDSGLPNDRFFAVRPEGSVSTLKIQRTERGDSAVYLCASSLSVMVRDEQFFGPGTRLTVL.

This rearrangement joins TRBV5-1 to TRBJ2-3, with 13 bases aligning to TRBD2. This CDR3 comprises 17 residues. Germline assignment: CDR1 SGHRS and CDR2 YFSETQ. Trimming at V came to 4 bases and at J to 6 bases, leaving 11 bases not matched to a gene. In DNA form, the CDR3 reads TGCGCCAGCAGCATGGCCCCACTAGCGGGGGGGTTGGATACGCAGTATTTT. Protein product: CASSMAPLAGGLDTQYF.